The present T cell receptor (beta chain) was sequenced within a study of beta chain features in type 1 diabetes. Study observations and caveats: When Type 1 diabetes patients were examined, their TCRB CDR3s proved moderately but significantly shorter in all four CD4+ subsets. PCR, the amplification step, might favor shorter templates, equally in patients and controls.

V lost 3 bases and J 3 bases, leaving 9 bases between the germline ends. Germline values: CDR1 SEHNR, CDR2 FQNEAQ (reference sequence). CDR3 length: 14 residues. The authors reverse transcribed all of the isolated RNA, so sequencing captured expressed TCRB transcripts. Naive, central memory and regulatory T cell samples averaged roughly 3.6 million immunoSEQ reads each. Assay used: immunoSEQ multiplex PCR; TCRdb lists only in-frame clones, some missing. Of a few hundred thousand clones in the sample, approximately 16% were seen once. About this clone itself: The target antigen is unknown.

The chain recombines TRBV7-9 with TRBJ2-4; no definite D call. The sequencing input was naive CD4+ T cells from blood. The sequence derives from a man aged 25 to 40 with type 1 diabetes. The CDR3 nucleotides read TGTGCCAGCAGCTTGGTGGAAGGCAAAAACATTCAGTACTTC. Its translation: CASSLVEGKNIQYF.